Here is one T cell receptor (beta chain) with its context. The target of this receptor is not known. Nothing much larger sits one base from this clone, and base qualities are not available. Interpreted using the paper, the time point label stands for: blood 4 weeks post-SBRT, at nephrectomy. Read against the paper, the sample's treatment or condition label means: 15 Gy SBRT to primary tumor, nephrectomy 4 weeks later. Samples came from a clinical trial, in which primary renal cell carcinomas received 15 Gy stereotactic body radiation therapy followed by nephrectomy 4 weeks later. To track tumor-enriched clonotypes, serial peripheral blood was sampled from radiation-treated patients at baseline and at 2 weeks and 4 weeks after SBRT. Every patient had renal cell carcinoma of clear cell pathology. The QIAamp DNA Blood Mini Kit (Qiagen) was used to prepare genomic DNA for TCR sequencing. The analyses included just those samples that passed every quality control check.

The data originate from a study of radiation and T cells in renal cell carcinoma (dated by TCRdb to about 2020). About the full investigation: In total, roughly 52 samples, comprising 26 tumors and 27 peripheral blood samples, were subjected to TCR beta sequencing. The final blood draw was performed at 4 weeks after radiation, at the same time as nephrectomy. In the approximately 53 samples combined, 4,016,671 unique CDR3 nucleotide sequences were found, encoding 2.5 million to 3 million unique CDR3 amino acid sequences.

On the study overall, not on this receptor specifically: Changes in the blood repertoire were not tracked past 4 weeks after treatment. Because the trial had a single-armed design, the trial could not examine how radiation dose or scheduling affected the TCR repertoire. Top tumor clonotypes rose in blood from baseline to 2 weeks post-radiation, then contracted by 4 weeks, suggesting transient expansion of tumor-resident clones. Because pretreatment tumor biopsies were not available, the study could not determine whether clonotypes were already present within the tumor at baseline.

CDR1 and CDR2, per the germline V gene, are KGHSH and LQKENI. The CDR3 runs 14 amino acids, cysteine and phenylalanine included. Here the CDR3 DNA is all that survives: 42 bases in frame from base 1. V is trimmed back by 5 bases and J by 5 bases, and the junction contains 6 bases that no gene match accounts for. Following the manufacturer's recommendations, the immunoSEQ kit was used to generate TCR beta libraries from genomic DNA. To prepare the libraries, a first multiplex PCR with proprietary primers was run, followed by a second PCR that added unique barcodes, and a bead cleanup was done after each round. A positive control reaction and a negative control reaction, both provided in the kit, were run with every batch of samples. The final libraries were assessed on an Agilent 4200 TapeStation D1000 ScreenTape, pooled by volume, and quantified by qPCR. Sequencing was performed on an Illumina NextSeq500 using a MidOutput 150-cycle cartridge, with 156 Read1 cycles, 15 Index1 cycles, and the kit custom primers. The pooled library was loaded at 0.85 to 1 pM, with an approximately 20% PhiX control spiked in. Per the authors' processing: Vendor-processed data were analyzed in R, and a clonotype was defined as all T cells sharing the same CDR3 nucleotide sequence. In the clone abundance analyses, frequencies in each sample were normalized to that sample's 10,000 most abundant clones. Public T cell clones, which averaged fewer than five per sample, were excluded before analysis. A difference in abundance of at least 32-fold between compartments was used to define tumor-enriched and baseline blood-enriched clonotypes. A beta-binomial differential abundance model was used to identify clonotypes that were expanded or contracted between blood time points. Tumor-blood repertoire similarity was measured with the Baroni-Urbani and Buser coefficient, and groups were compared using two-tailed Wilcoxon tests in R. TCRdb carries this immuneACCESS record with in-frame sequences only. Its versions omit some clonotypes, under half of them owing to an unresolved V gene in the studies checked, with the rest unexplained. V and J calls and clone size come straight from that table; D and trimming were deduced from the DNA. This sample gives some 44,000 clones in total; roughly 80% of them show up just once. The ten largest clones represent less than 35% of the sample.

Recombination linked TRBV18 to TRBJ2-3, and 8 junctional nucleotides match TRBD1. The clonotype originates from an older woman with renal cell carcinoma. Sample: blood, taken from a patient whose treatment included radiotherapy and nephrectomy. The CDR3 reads CASSSGQGRDTQYF. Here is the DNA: TGTGCCAGCTCATCCGGACAGGGAAGAGATACGCAGTATTTT.